These T cell receptor beta chains were read from a single sample in a study of CD8+CD57+ T cells in acquired aplastic anemia. Using its own MiXCR run on the reads, TCRdb lists one record per CDR3 protein. The table includes about 180,000 distinct CDR3 sequences, around half detected once. The sequenced sample was sorted CD4+, CD8+, or CD8+CD57+ T cells (not recorded which) from PBMCs. The receptors come from a human donor with aplastic anemia. The conserved cysteine and the conserved F or W are not part of the CDR3 here.

V gene: TRBV6-5
J gene: TRBJ2-3
CDR3 protein: ASSYAPDTQY

V gene: TRBV5-5
J gene: TRBJ1-2
CDR3 protein: ASSLQGDYGYT

V gene: TRBV3-1
J gene: TRBJ1-5
CDR3 protein: ASSHGRGIQPQH

V gene: TRBV7-1
J gene: TRBJ2-1
CDR3 protein: ASSSLPFRTSGVWGNEQF

V gene: TRBV6-5
J gene: TRBJ1-2
CDR3 protein: ASSYSRGNYGYT

V gene: TRBV19
J gene: TRBJ2-5
CDR3 protein: ASSRQGEMGETQY

V gene: TRBV3-1
J gene: TRBJ1-3
CDR3 protein: ASSTGGFGNTIY

V gene: TRBV10-3
J gene: TRBJ1-1
CDR3 protein: ASSEADRGDTEAF

V gene: TRBV7-6
J gene: TRBJ1-1
CDR3 protein: ASSVDTNTEAL

V gene: TRBV5-4
J gene: TRBJ2-2
CDR3 protein: ASSSDGGGPNTGELF

V gene: TRBV6-1
J gene: TRBJ2-5
CDR3 protein: ASSQPGGERETQY

V gene: TRBV7-8
J gene: TRBJ1-1
CDR3 protein: ASSLKGGGTEAF

V gene: TRBV9
J gene: TRBJ1-3
CDR3 protein: ASSVGGVWGNTIY

V gene: TRBV2
J gene: TRBJ2-1
CDR3 protein: ATRGGLAGGPYNEQF

V gene: TRBV5-6
J gene: TRBJ2-7
CDR3 protein: ASSLRRDFRGEQY

V gene: TRBV9
J gene: TRBJ1-1
CDR3 protein: ASSVGGPEAF

V gene: TRBV7-6
J gene: TRBJ2-3
CDR3 protein: ASSLAPAGGGTDTQY

V gene: TRBV10-3
J gene: TRBJ2-7
CDR3 protein: AISESGGREYEQY

V gene: TRBV2
J gene: TRBJ2-7
CDR3 protein: ASIKRSPLHEQY

V gene: TRBV29-1
J gene: TRBJ1-1
CDR3 protein: SVDRGPMNTEAF

V gene: TRBV18
J gene: TRBJ1-1
CDR3 protein: ASSPKTSTEAF

V gene: TRBV4-1
J gene: TRBJ1-6
CDR3 protein: ASSQGEQVNSPLH

V gene: TRBV9
J gene: TRBJ2-5
CDR3 protein: ASSVVTAKGKKTQY

V gene: TRBV7-3
J gene: TRBJ2-7
CDR3 protein: ASSPGGGRAYEQY

V gene: TRBV5-6
J gene: TRBJ2-2
CDR3 protein: ASSFPRAGNKYTGELF

V gene: TRBV2
J gene: TRBJ1-1
CDR3 protein: ASSVWAAEVF

V gene: TRBV2
J gene: TRBJ1-5
CDR3 protein: ASSPARGQEAQH

V gene: TRBV10-2
J gene: TRBJ2-3
CDR3 protein: ASSEFATSGNNEQY

V gene: TRBV20-1
J gene: TRBJ2-1
CDR3 protein: SALRISGGNNGQF